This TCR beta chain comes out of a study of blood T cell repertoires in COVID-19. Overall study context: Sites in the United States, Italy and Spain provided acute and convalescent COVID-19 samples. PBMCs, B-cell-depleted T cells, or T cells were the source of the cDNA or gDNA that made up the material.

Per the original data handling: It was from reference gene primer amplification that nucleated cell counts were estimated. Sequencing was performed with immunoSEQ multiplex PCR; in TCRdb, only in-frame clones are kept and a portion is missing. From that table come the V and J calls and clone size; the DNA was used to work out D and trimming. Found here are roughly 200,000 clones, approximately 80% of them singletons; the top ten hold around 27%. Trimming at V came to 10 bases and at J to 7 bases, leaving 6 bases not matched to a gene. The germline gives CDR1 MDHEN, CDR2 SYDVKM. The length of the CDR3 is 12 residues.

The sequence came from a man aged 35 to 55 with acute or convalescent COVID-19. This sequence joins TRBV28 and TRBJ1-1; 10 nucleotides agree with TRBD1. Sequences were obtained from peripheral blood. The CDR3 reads CATRQGAGEAFF. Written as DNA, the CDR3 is TGTGCCACCAGACAGGGGGCGGGTGAAGCTTTCTTT.